Presented here are 11 T cell receptor beta chains from one specimen sequenced in a study of cytomegalovirus exposure and HLA in healthy donors. Primers for the PCR totalled 60 Vbeta and 13 Jbeta. Generated by immunoSEQ multiplex PCR, the TCRdb table keeps only in-frame clones and is missing some. This table holds some 95,000 clones, roughly 66% found once. The sequencing input was PBMCs. These receptors were taken from a man aged 25 to 40 in good health and CMV-seronegative.

The chain has TRBV2 and TRBJ2-3, with D tentatively TRBD2 (5 bases). Germline CDR1 is SNHLY and CDR2 is FYNNEI. V was trimmed by 6 bases and J by 2 bases, leaving 15 bases between them. CDR3 length: 15 amino acids. The CDR3 nucleotides read TGTGCCAGCAGACCCAACGGACTCTACACAGATACGCAGTATTTT. This sequence encodes CASRPNGLYTDTQYF.

The chain has TRBV10-3 and TRBJ1-2, with D hard to call. CDR3 length: 16 amino acids. Deletions cut 0 bases from V and 8 bases from J, with 19 bases between. Germline V gene lookup returns CDR1 ENHRY and CDR2 SYGVKD. The CDR3 DNA reads as TGTGCCATCAGTGAGTCGAGGGTAATAGGGAATAAAGGCTACACCTTC. This codes for CAISESRVIGNKGYTF.

This clone turned up a few times. J is TRBJ1-5 and V is TRBV30, with unresolved D. The V end lost 1 base, the J end lost 4 bases, and 20 bases lay between the germline ends. CDR3 size: 17 residues. The V gene's germline CDR1 is GTSNPN and CDR2 SVGIG (reference sequence). As DNA, the CDR3 is TGTGCCTGGAGTGCGGGATCAGGCCCCACTCTTAATCAGCCCCAGCATTTT. Translating it yields CAWSAGSGPTLNQPQHF.

V and J are TRBV30 and TRBJ1-1; TRBD1 matches at 9 bases. CDR1 is GTSNPN, CDR2 SVGIG, per germline (reference sequence). The V and J ends lost 5 bases and 4 bases, in that order; junction bases with no gene match: 5. The CDR3 consists of 13 residues. In nucleotides, the CDR3 is TGTGCCTGGTCCGAACAGGGGGCCACTGAAGCTTTCTTT. It yields the protein CAWSEQGATEAFF.

The chain recombines TRBV7-2 with TRBJ1-5; D is uncertain. The V gene's germline CDR1 is SGHTA and CDR2 FQGNSA. V was trimmed by 5 bases and J by 0 bases, leaving 11 bases between them. The CDR3 loop spans 15 amino acids. The CDR3 nucleotides read TGTGCCAGCAGCCCACAGCGGTATAGCAATCAGCCCCAGCATTTT. Protein product: CASSPQRYSNQPQHF.

The chain joins TRBV7-2 to TRBJ2-7, with 7 positions matching TRBD1. After removal of 5 bases from V and 6 bases from J, the junction contained 13 bases not matched to a gene. CDR1 is SGHTA and CDR2 is FQGNSA in the germline V gene. This CDR3 has 15 residues. The CDR3 DNA reads as TGTGCCAGCAGCCCCAGGACAGGTTTCCCCCCCGAGCAGTACTTC. It specifies CASSPRTGFPPEQYF.

The rearrangement uses TRBV7-8 and TRBJ2-6; D possibly corresponds to TRBD1 (5 bases). There are 17 residues in the CDR3. Germline-derived CDR1 and CDR2 are SGHVS and FQNEAQ. V dropped 9 bases and J dropped 2 bases, with 20 bases sitting between them. Here the CDR3 DNA reads TGTGCCAGTGGATTGAGACAGCTATTTCCTGGGGCCAACGTCCTGACTTTC. Translated: CASGLRQLFPGANVLTF.

This clone was observed a few times. The CDR3 sequence: CAWSVPLGVASEQYF. Written as DNA, the CDR3 is TGTGCCTGGAGTGTACCTCTTGGGGTAGCGAGCGAGCAGTACTTC. The chain is built from TRBV30 and TRBJ2-5, with a tentative D call TRBD2 (5 bases). TRBJ2-7 explains the end of the DNA better; the J call may be wrong. CDR1 is GTSNPN, CDR2 SVGIG, per germline (reference sequence). CDR3 length: 15 amino acids.

A note on this clone: Sequence at one end of the junction differs from germline and may be a read error. The rearrangement uses TRBV7-9 and TRBJ1-1; D is unclear. CDR3 length equals 12 residues. The germline gives CDR1 SEHNR, CDR2 FQNEAQ (reference sequence). The CDR3 spells CSSSTMSAEAFF. The CDR3, as DNA: TGTTCCAGCAGTACAATGTCAGCTGAAGCTTTCTTT.

J is TRBJ2-5 and V is TRBV13; 11 positions agree with TRBD1. V shed 2 bases and J 5 bases; nucleotides not matched to a gene: 7. Looked up from germline, CDR1 is PRHDT and CDR2 is FYEKMQ (reference sequence). CDR3 length: 16 residues. This chain's CDR3 is CASSLSGTGGIETQYF. CDR3 bases: TGTGCCAGCAGCTTATCGGGGACAGGGGGAATTGAGACCCAGTACTTC.

This clone showed up just a few times. CDR3: CASSAHDRDWVAFF. CDR3 DNA: TGTGCCAGCAGTGCACATGACAGGGACTGGGTGGCTTTCTTT. This chain uses TRBV6-5 with TRBJ1-1; TRBD1 aligns across 7 bases. The CDR3 runs 14 residues. Germline CDR1 is MNHEY and CDR2 is SVGAGI. With V trimmed by 5 bases and J by 11 bases, 14 bases remained unmatched.